This TCR beta chain was obtained from a study of T cell repertoires in cytomegalovirus infection. About the research overall: Well-studied HLA-B-restricted CMV epitopes were used in the study alongside recently identified HLA-C-restricted ones. TCR beta signatures that were public indicated CMV infection and matching HLA type. Study-wide results and limits: Within the response measured ex vivo, HLA-C-restricted CMV-specific TCR beta clonotypes were dominant.

From germline, CDR1 is SGHRS and CDR2 YFSETQ. Trimming left V 1 base short and J 8 bases short, with 12 bases between. The CDR3 loop spans 13 amino acids. Remarks on this clonotype: The antigen is undetermined.

MiXCR was run by TCRdb on the reads, yielding one entry per CDR3 protein. The table includes about 570,000 distinct CDR3 sequences, roughly 42% detected once. The specimen was cultured PBMCs, collected from culture after CMV antigen stimulation. The receptor was isolated from a human donor in good health (CMV status not recorded). Some clones in this sample may be carry-over from other donors' samples. The chain is built from TRBV5-1 and TRBJ1-2; D perhaps matches TRBD1 (6 bases). The CDR3 sequence is CASSLLEGDGYTF. The CDR3 DNA reads TGCGCCAGCAGCTTGTTGGAGGGGGACGGCTACACCTTC. The variable domain in full, with the rest retrieved from reference TRBV5-1 and TRBJ1-2, is KAGVTQTPRYLIKTRGQQVTLSCSPISGHRSVSWYQQTPGQGLQFLFEYFSETQRNKGNFPGRFSGRQFSNSRSEMNVSTLELGDSALYLCASSLLEGDGYTFGSGTRLTVV.